A selection of T cell receptor beta chains follows, all from one sample in a study of blood T cell repertoires in COVID-19. Generated by immunoSEQ multiplex PCR, the TCRdb table keeps only in-frame clones and is missing some. The sample consists of 110,000 to 150,000 clones, around nine tenths of them appearing once. The sample comprised peripheral blood. Source of these receptors: a man aged 60 to 75 with active or convalescent COVID-19. Each CDR3 is given with its conserved first and last residue. D genes are given only for firm matches.

j_call | d_call | v_call | cdr3_aa
TRBJ2-7 | TRBD1 | TRBV24-1 | CATSDYRQGANEQYF
TRBJ1-1 | - | TRBV24-1 | CATSYRAEAFF
TRBJ2-2 | - | TRBV21-1 | CATQRSARGTGELFF
TRBJ1-4 | - | TRBV11-2 | CASSLTKGPTNEKLFF
TRBJ1-5 | - | TRBV27 | CASRNRWQGYQPQHF
TRBJ2-6 | - | TRBV9 | CASSVSSGTGANVLTF
TRBJ1-3 | - | TRBV7-9 | CASSLVAGVGNTIYF
TRBJ1-5 | TRBD1 | TRBV24-1 | CATSDQTGDIEPQHF
TRBJ1-1 | - | TRBV6-5 | CASSPGRAAEAFF
TRBJ2-3 | TRBD2 | TRBV2 | CASSGEAGGPGTQYF
TRBJ1-6 | - | TRBV19 | CASKIVTGSMGNSPLHF
TRBJ1-1 | - | TRBV7-2 | CASSPWKGGGTEAFF
TRBJ2-5 | - | TRBV7-2 | CASSQGRETQYF
TRBJ2-1 | TRBD2 | TRBV5-4 | CASSSGLAGNYNEQFF
TRBJ2-3 | TRBD2 | TRBV7-2 | CASSLARTSTQYF
TRBJ1-3 | - | TRBV5-4 | CASSPDRPAGNTIYF
TRBJ1-1 | - | TRBV29-1 | CSVPDLMNTEAFF
TRBJ2-2 | - | TRBV5-8 | CASSPRGQRSTGELFF
TRBJ2-5 | TRBD1 | TRBV3-1/TRBV3-2 | CASSRTGQGGSQYF
TRBJ2-7 | - | TRBV19 | CASTLRLGHEQYF
TRBJ2-7 | TRBD2 | TRBV6-1 | CASSESDGRASEQYF
TRBJ1-4 | TRBD1 | TRBV7-3 | CASSLTGGYNEKLFF
TRBJ2-5 | TRBD2 | TRBV28 | CASSLPGGVSWTQYF
TRBJ2-3 | - | TRBV5-5 | CASSLDGGRADTQYF
TRBJ1-1 | - | TRBV3-1/TRBV3-2 | CASSPRRDDTEAFF
TRBJ1-6 | - | TRBV29-1 | CSVGEYNSPLHF
TRBJ2-7 | - | TRBV7-2 | CASSLVFTSYEQYF
TRBJ2-1 | TRBD2 | TRBV6-1 | CASSEIAGGPYNEQFF
TRBJ1-5 | - | TRBV7-2 | CASSLFTEGQPQHF
TRBJ1-6 | - | TRBV10-3 | CAISESGTHSPLHF
TRBJ1-3 | TRBD1 | TRBV2 | CASSSDRGGGNTIYF
TRBJ2-4 | TRBD1 | TRBV3-1/TRBV3-2 | CASSPGTVKNIQYF
TRBJ2-1 | - | TRBV19 | CASSIDDGNRVDEQFF
TRBJ2-1 | TRBD2 | TRBV6-6 | CASSRGTSGNNEQFF
TRBJ1-4 | TRBD1 | TRBV30 | CAWSALLDRKVF
TRBJ2-5 | - | TRBV12-3/TRBV12-4 | CASSSQGWETQYF
TRBJ2-3 | - | TRBV7-9 | CASTWEGGLTDTQYF
TRBJ1-6 | - | TRBV27 | CASSLAGPSVSSYNSPLHF
TRBJ2-3 | TRBD1 | TRBV29-1 | CSVRDRGVQDTQYF
TRBJ2-7 | TRBD2 | TRBV7-2 | CASSLAATSGGYEQYF
TRBJ2-1 | TRBD1 | TRBV10-3 | CAIRQGPNEQFF
TRBJ1-5 | TRBD1 | TRBV3-1/TRBV3-2 | CASSQGGGQGNQPQHF
TRBJ1-4 | TRBD1 | TRBV9 | CASSADRENEKLFF
TRBJ1-1 | - | TRBV7-2 | CASSLYATNTEAFF
TRBJ1-6 | TRBD1 | TRBV27 | CASSGTGDNSPLHF